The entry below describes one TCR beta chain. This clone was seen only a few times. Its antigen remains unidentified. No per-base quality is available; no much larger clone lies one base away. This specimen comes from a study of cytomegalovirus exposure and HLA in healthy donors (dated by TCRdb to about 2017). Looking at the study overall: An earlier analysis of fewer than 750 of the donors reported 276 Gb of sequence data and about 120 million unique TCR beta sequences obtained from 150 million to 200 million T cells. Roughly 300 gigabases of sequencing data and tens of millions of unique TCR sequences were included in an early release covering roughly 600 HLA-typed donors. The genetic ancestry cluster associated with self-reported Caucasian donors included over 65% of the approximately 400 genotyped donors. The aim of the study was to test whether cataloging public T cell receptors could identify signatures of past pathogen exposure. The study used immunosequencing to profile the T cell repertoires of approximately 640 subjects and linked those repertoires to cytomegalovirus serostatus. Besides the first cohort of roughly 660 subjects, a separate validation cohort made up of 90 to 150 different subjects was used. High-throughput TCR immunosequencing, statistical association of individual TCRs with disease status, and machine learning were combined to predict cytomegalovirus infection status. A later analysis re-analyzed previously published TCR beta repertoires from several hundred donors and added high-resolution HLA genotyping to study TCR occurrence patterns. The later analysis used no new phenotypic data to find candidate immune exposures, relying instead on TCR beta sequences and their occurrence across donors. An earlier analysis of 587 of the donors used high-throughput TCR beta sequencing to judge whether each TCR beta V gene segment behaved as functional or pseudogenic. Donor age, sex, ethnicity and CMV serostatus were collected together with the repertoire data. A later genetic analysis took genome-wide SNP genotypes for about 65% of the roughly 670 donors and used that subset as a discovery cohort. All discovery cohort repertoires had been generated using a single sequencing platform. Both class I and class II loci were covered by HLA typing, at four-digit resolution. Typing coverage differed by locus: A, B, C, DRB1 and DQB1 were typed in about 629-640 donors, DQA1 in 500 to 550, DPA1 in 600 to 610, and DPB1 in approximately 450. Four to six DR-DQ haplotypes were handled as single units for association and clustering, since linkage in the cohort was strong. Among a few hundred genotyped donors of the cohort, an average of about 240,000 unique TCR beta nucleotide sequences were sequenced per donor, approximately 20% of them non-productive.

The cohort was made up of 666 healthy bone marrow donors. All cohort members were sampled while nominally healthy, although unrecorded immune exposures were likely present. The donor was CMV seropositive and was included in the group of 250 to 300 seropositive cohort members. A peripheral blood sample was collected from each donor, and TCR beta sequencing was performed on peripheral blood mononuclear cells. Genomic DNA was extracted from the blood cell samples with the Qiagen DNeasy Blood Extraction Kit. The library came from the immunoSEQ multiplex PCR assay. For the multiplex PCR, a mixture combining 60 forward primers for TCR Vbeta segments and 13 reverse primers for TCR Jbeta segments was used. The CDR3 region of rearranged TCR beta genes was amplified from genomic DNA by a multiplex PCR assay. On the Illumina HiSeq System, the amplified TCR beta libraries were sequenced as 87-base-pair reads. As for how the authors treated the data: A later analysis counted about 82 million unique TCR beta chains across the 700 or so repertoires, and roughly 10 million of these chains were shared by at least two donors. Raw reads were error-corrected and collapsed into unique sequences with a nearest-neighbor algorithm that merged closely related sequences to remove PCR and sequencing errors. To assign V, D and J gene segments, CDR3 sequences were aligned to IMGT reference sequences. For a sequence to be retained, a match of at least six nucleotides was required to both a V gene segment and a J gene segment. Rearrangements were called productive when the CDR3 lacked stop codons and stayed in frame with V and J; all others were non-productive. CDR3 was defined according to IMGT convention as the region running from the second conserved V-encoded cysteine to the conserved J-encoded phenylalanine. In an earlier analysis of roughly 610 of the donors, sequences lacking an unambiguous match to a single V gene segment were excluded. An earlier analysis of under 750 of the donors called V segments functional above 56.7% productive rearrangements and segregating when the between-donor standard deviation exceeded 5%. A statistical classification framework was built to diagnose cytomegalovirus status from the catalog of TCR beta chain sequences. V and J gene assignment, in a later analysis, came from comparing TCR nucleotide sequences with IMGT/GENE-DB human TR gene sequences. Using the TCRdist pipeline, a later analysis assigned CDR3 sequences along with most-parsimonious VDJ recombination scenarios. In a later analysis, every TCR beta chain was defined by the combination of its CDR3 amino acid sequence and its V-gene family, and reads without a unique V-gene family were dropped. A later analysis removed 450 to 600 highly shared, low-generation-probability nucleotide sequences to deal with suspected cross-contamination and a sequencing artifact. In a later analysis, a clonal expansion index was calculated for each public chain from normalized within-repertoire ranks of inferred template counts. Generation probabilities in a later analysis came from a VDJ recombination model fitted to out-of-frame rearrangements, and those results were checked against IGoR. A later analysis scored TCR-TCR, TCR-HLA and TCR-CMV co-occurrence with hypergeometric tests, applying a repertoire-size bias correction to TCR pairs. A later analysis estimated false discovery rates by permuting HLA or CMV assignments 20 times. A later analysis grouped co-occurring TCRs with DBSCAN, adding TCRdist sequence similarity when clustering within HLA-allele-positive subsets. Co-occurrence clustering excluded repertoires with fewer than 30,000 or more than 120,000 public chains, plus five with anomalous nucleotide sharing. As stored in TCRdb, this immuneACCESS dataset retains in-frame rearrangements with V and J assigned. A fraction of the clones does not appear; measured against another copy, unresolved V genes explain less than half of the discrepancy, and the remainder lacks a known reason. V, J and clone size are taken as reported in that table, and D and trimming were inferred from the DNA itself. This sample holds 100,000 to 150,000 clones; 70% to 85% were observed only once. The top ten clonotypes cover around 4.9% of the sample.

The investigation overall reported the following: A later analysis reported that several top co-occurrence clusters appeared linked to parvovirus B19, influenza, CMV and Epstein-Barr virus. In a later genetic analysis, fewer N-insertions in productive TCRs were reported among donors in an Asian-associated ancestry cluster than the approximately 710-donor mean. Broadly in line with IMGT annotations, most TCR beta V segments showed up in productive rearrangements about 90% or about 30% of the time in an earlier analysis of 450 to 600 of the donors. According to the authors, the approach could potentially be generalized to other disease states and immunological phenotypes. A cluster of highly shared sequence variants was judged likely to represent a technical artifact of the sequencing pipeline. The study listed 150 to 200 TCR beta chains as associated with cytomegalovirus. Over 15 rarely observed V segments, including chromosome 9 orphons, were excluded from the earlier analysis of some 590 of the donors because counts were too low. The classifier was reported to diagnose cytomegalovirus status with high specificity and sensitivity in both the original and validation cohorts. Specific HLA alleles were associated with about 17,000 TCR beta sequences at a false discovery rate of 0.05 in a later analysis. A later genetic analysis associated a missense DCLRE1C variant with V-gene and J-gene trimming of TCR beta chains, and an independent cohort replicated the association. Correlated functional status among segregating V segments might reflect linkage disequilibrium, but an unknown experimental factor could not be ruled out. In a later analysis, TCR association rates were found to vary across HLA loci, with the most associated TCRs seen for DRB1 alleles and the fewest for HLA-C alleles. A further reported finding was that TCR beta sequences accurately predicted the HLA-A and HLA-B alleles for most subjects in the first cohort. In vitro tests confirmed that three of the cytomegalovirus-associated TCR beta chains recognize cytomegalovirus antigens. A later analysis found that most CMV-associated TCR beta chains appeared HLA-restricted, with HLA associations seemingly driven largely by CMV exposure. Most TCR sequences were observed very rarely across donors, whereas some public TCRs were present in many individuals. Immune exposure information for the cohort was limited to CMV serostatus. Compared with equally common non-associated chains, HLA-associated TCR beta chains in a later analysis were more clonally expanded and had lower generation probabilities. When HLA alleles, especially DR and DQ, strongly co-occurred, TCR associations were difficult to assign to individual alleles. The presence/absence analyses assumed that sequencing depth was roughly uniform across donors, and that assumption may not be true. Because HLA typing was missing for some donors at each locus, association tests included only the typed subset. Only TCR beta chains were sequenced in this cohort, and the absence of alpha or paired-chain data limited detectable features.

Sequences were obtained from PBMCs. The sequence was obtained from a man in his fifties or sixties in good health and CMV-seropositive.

The CDR3 has the sequence CAFKVGGAGSGGDTQYF. The DNA reads TGTGCCTTTAAAGTAGGAGGGGCAGGGTCGGGCGGAGATACGCAGTATTTT. The V and J genes are TRBV30 and TRBJ2-3; a weak D assignment points to TRBD2 (6 bases agree). CDR1 and CDR2 are read off the germline V gene (reference sequence) as GTSNPN and SVGIG. The CDR3 has 17 amino acids, counting the end cysteine and phenylalanine. The CDR3 DNA has 51 bases and is translated from base 1. V loses 7 bases of germline sequence and J loses 5 bases, and the interval between the two ends is 28 bases.